This TCR beta chain was retrieved from a study of blood T cell repertoires in COVID-19. About the research overall: Acute and convalescent COVID-19 samples came from the United States, Italy and Spain. From T cells, B-cell-depleted T cells, or PBMCs came the material, which was cDNA or gDNA.

Authors' methods: How many nucleated cells were present was estimated from reference gene primer amplification. Assay: immunoSEQ multiplex PCR; the TCRdb copy retains only in-frame clones and omits some. V and J calls and clone size follow that table, whereas D and trimming were derived from the DNA. The table has about 490,000 clones, over 75% seen once. With V trimmed by 1 base and J by 10 bases, 4 bases remained unmatched. There are 15 residues in the CDR3. CDR1 and CDR2 (germline): SGHTA, FQGNSA. The receptor was isolated from a human donor in a cohort sampled during active COVID-19. The chain employs TRBV7-2 and TRBJ1-6; 10 bases match TRBD1. Source material: peripheral blood. This CDR3 reads CASSLVGTGESPLHF. In DNA, the CDR3 is TGTGCCAGCAGCTTAGTGGGGACAGGGGAATCACCCCTCCACTTT. The full variable domain, in which reference TRBV7-2 and TRBJ1-6 provide the parts outside the CDR3, is GAGVSQSPSNKVTEKGKDVELRCDPISGHTALYWYRQSLGQGLEFLIYFQGNSAPDKSGLPSDRFSAERTGGSVSTLTIQRTQQEDSAVYLCASSLVGTGESPLHFGNGTRLTVT.